Following are 9 T cell receptor beta chains from one sample sequenced in a study of blood T cell repertoires in COVID-19. Repertoires were generated with immunoSEQ multiplex PCR, while TCRdb's copy carries only in-frame clones and drops some. This sample has roughly 70,000 clones, with roughly 80% found just once. Specimen: peripheral blood. These TCRs come from a woman over 75 with active or convalescent COVID-19.

The rearrangement links TRBV5-5 to TRBJ2-7, with D possibly being TRBD1 (6 bases). The V end was cut by 6 bases, the J end by 0 bases, with 13 bases between. The CDR3 length is 14 residues. CDR1 is SGHKS and CDR2 is YYEKEE in the germline V gene (reference sequence). CDR3 bases: TGTGCCAGCAACGGACAGAGTAGCTCCTACGAGCAGTACTTC. It is translated as CASNGQSSSYEQYF.

This clone has a handful of counts. The chain carries TRBV4-1 and TRBJ1-5; D is possibly TRBD1 (5 bases). The V gene's germline CDR1 is MGHRA and CDR2 YSYEKL. Deletions cut 0 bases from V and 0 bases from J, with 12 bases between. The CDR3 runs to 17 residues. DNA for the CDR3: TGCGCCAGCAGCCAAGAAGGGGCAGCCTATAGCAATCAGCCCCAGCATTTT. This translates into CASSQEGAAYSNQPQHF.

The chain has TRBV19 and TRBJ1-2; D is unresolved. CDR3 size: 13 residues. Germline CDR1 is LNHDA and CDR2 is SQIVND (reference sequence). V was cut by 3 bases and J by 4 bases, with 9 bases left in between. CDR3 in DNA: TGTGCCAGTAGTATGTCCGGTAGCTATGGCTACACCTTC. Its translation: CASSMSGSYGYTF.

The chain combines TRBV18 with TRBJ1-1; the D gene is possibly TRBD1 (6 bases). Trimming cost V 2 bases and J 4 bases, with 14 bases left between them. This CDR3 region has 15 residues. CDR1 and CDR2 (germline): KGHSH, LQKENI. The chain's CDR3 is CASSPVTGSSTEAFF. CDR3 bases: TGTGCCAGCTCACCAGTAACAGGGAGTTCCACTGAAGCTTTCTTT.

The chain recombines TRBV18 with TRBJ2-2, with D possibly matching TRBD1 (5 bases). The CDR3 has 16 residues. Looked up from germline, CDR1 is KGHSH and CDR2 is LQKENI. Trimming stripped 3 bases from V and 0 bases from J, with 11 bases between. The CDR3, as DNA: TGTGCCAGCTCACCCCAAGGGGCGTCGAACACCGGGGAGCTGTTTTTT. Its translation is CASSPQGASNTGELFF.

V usage is TRBV4-3 and J usage is TRBJ2-2, with D unresolved. Trimming stripped 2 bases from V and 1 base from J, with 11 bases between. Germline V gene sequence: CDR1 LGHNA, CDR2 YSLEER. CDR3 size: 16 residues. DNA of the CDR3: TGCGCCAGCAGCCAATTTGGAGAGCGGAACACCGGGGAGCTGTTTTTT. Amino acid sequence: CASSQFGERNTGELFF.

This chain uses TRBV7-2 with TRBJ2-1; 10 bases align to TRBD2. Germline V gene data show CDR1 as SGHTA and CDR2 as FQGNSA. CDR3 length equals 17 residues. V was clipped by 5 bases and J by 6 bases; unmatched bases: 13. The CDR3 nucleotides are TGTGCCAGCAGCCCCGTGTGGGGGACTAGCGCCTTCAATGAGCAGTTCTTC. This codes for CASSPVWGTSAFNEQFF.

The V gene is TRBV29-1, the J gene TRBJ2-7; D possibly corresponds to TRBD1 (5 bases). Trimming left V 6 bases short and J 3 bases short, with 12 bases between. The germline gives CDR1 SQVTM, CDR2 ANQGSEA. The CDR3 length is 12 residues. The CDR3 loop is CSVSTDSYEQYF. The CDR3 DNA reads as TGCAGCGTCTCAACCGACAGCTACGAGCAGTACTTC.

Comment on this clone: Since no conserved phenylalanine or tryptophan closes the CDR3, a read error is the likely cause. It is unclear where the CDR3 begins or ends on the DNA, so no DNA is shown, and the CDR3 is as TCRdb lists it. The chain combines TRBV30 with TRBJ2-3; TRBD1, the D gene given by the table, was not confirmed from the DNA. 12 amino acids form the CDR3, both terminal residues included. The germline gives CDR1 GTSNPN, CDR2 SVGIG (reference sequence). CDR3 sequence reads: CAWARTGRVIFT.